Detailed here is one T cell receptor (beta chain). RNA, once extracted, was reverse transcribed into cDNA for use as the sequencing template. Only in-frame clones appear in the TCRdb table, and some are missing; sequencing was by immunoSEQ multiplex PCR. The table lists about 200,000 clones, 35% to 45% of them singletons. CDR3 length equals 13 residues. V lost 7 bases, J lost 2 bases, and 11 bases lay in between. Germline CDR1 reads GTSNPN; CDR2 reads SVGIG (reference sequence). Treatment noted: oral pan-JAK inhibitor, 5-10 mg twice daily. The investigators collected lesional scalp punch biopsies and peripheral blood from alopecia areata patients. This sample is part of a study of CD8+ T cells in alopecia areata.

The chain employs TRBV30 and TRBJ2-2; TRBD2 is a possible D gene (5 bases). The receptor comes from a human donor with alopecia areata. The sequencing here drew on CD4+ T cells sorted from blood, taken at approximately week 30, from a patient treated with tofacitinib. The CDR3 reads CASDLINTGELFF. Here the CDR3 DNA reads TGTGCCTCGGACTTAATCAACACCGGGGAGCTGTTTTTT.